The 26 T cell receptor beta chains presented below share a single source sample, sequenced in a study of PD-L1 blockade in urothelial cancer. Described time point: peripheral blood 6 weeks after treatment start. Only in-frame clones appear in the TCRdb table, and some are missing; sequencing was by immunoSEQ multiplex PCR. The sample has some 120,000 clones; roughly 82% are singletons. Sequencing was performed on PBMCs, taken around atezolizumab (anti-PD-L1) treatment. These receptors were taken from a man aged 50 or older with urothelial cancer.

Comments on this clone: This could be a read error, since a much larger clone is one nucleotide away. The chain joins TRBV7-6 to TRBJ2-2; D call uncertain. The CDR3 length is 13 residues. CDR1 is SGHVS, CDR2 FNYEAQ, per germline. Trimming cost V 5 bases and J 4 bases, with 8 bases left between them. DNA of the CDR3: TGTGCCAGCAGCCCTAGGATCACCGGGGAGCTGTTTTTT. This translates into CASSPRITGELFF.

The chain combines TRBV15 with TRBJ1-1; 7 nucleotides line up with TRBD1. The CDR3 extends over 14 amino acids. Germline CDR1 is LNHNV and CDR2 is YYDKDF (reference sequence). J gave up 3 bases and V 1 base, and 2 bases lay outside the gene matches. The CDR3 region is CATSRGQGDTEAFF. In DNA form, the CDR3 reads TGTGCCACCAGCAGAGGACAGGGTGACACTGAAGCTTTCTTT. Supplemented by reference TRBV15 and TRBJ1-1, the full variable domain reads DAMVIQNPRYQVTQFGKPVTLSCSQTLNHNVMYWYQQKSSQAPKLLFHYYDKDFNNEADTPDNFQSRRPNTSFCFLDIRSPGLGDTAMYLCATSRGQGDTEAFFGQGTRLTVV.

The chain couples TRBV6-5 to TRBJ1-5; D is perhaps TRBD1 (6 bases). The germline V gene encodes CDR1 MNHEY and CDR2 SVGAGI. This CDR3 is 14 amino acids long. V was clipped by 6 bases and J by 7 bases, with 16 bases between them. CDR3 DNA sequence: TGTGCCAGCAGCCGCGCGGGGGCTCGACAGCCCCAGCATTTT. Translation: CASSRAGARQPQHF.

V is TRBV18 and J is TRBJ2-3; 8 bases line up with TRBD2. The CDR3 is 16 residues long. Germline assignment: CDR1 KGHSH and CDR2 LQKENI. With V trimmed by 6 bases and J by 0 bases, 8 bases remained unmatched. The CDR3 nucleotides read TGTGCCAGCTCGGTGCGGGAGGTACCTAGCACAGATACGCAGTATTTT. It codes for CASSVREVPSTDTQYF.

The rearrangement joins TRBV19 to TRBJ2-3; the D is unclear. The CDR3 is made up of 14 amino acids. With 3 bases removed from V and 6 bases from J, the gap between germline ends came to 13 bases. Germline V gene data show CDR1 as LNHDA and CDR2 as SQIVND (reference sequence). The CDR3 sequence is CASSIRGRADTQYF. The CDR3 nucleotides read TGTGCCAGTAGTATTCGCGGTCGCGCGGATACGCAGTATTTT. Looking up the rest from reference TRBV19 and TRBJ2-3 gives the full variable domain: DGGITQSPKYLFRKEGQNVTLSCEQNLNHDAMYWYRQDPGQGLRLIYYSQIVNDFQKGDIAEGYSVSREKKESFPLTVTSAQKNPTAFYLCASSIRGRADTQYFGPGTRLTVL.

J is TRBJ1-1 and V is TRBV6-6; D gene uncertain. Trimming removed 5 bases from V and 1 base from J, with 5 bases in between. Per the germline V gene, CDR1 is MNHNY and CDR2 is SVGAGI (reference sequence). The CDR3 covers 12 residues. The CDR3 bases are TGTGCCAGCAGTCGGGGGAACACTGAAGCTTTCTTT. Translating gives CASSRGNTEAFF.

This CDR3 reads CASGKTGTGLSGNTIYF. The CDR3 DNA reads as TGTGCTAGTGGCAAGACCGGGACAGGGCTTTCTGGAAACACCATATATTTT. The chain joins TRBV12-5 to TRBJ1-3, with TRBD1 identical over 9 bases. CDR3 length equals 17 residues. Per germline, CDR1 LGHNT and CDR2 FRNRAP. V shed 6 bases, J shed 1 base, and the junction held 10 bases outside the gene matches.

The chain joins TRBV21-1 to TRBJ2-5; TRBD1, as called in the table, went unchecked against the DNA. TRBV21-1 is classified as a pseudogene. CDR3 length equals 15 residues. In DNA form, the CDR3 reads TGTGCCAGCAGCAGGGACAGGGCCCCGCAAGAGGGCCAGTACTTC. This sequence encodes CASSRDRAPQEGQYF.

The CDR3 reads CASTAASGASYEQYF. CDR3 nucleotide sequence: TGTGCCAGCACTGCGGCCAGCGGGGCGTCCTACGAGCAGTACTTC. The chain is built from TRBV28 and TRBJ2-7, with TRBD2 matching 7 bases. Per the germline V gene, CDR1 is MDHEN and CDR2 is SYDVKM. V lost 7 bases to trimming and J lost 1 base; unmatched junction nucleotides: 10. CDR3 length equals 15 residues.

V gene TRBV7-8 combines with J gene TRBJ1-1; D gene ambiguous. This CDR3 has 13 amino acids. Trimming removed 1 base from V and 7 bases from J, with 10 bases in between. CDR1 and CDR2 from the germline V gene are SGHVS and FQNEAQ. The CDR3 nucleotides are TGTGCCAGCAGCTTAGGGCACCTCTTTGAAGCTTTCTTT. Amino acid sequence: CASSLGHLFEAFF.

The rearrangement uses TRBV6-5 and TRBJ2-7, with D possibly being TRBD2 (5 bases). This CDR3 spans 14 amino acids. Per germline, CDR1 MNHEY and CDR2 SVGAGI. The V and J ends lost 6 bases and 7 bases respectively, with 19 bases between them. The CDR3 spells CASRDSPGFREQYF. DNA for the CDR3: TGTGCCAGCAGGGACTCCCCCGGTTTTCGGGAGCAGTACTTC.

The gene calls are TRBV6-5 and TRBJ1-5; D gene uncertain. Germline-derived CDR1 and CDR2 are MNHEY and SVGAGI. Deletions cut 0 bases from V and 4 bases from J, with 10 bases between. The CDR3 is made up of 15 amino acids. The DNA for the CDR3 is TGTGCCAGCAGTTACTCCTGGTCACTTAATCAGCCCCAGCATTTT. Translating gives CASSYSWSLNQPQHF.

This chain connects TRBV25-1 to TRBJ2-3; D is unclear. The germline V gene has CDR1 MGHDK and CDR2 SYGVNS. Trimming took off 6 bases at V and 4 bases at J, with 5 bases between the two ends. CDR3 length equals 11 residues. CDR3 bases: TGTGCCAGCAGCTTCGCAGATACGCAGTATTTT. This gives the protein CASSFADTQYF. Full variable domain (outside the CDR3, taken from reference TRBV25-1 and TRBJ2-3): EADIYQTPRYLVIGTGKKITLECSQTMGHDKMYWYQQDPGMELHLIHYSYGVNSTEKGDLSSESTVSRIRTEHFPLTLESARPSHTSQYLCASSFADTQYFGPGTRLTVL.

The rearrangement links TRBV28 to TRBJ2-3, with 7 bases fitting TRBD2. CDR3 length: 16 residues. Looked up from germline, CDR1 is MDHEN and CDR2 is SYDVKM. Trimming cost V 3 bases and J 3 bases; bases outside gene matches: 9. CDR3 in amino acids: CASSFGAGVYTDTQYF. CDR3 nucleotides: TGTGCCAGCAGTTTCGGGGCGGGAGTTTATACAGATACGCAGTATTTT.

The V and J genes are TRBV28 and TRBJ2-3, with a tentative D call TRBD2 (6 bases). The germline V and J ends were trimmed by 6 bases and 1 base, with 17 bases remaining between them. CDR1 is MDHEN, CDR2 SYDVKM, per germline. The CDR3 consists of 16 residues. Written as DNA, the CDR3 is TGTGCCAGCAGCTCTACGGGACTCGCTCGCACAGATACGCAGTATTTT. The encoded protein is CASSSTGLARTDTQYF.

The genes are TRBV7-9 and TRBJ2-2; maybe TRBD2 (6 bases). Germline V gene lookup returns CDR1 SEHNR and CDR2 FQNEAQ (reference sequence). Trimming shortened V by 8 bases and J by 3 bases, and 10 bases separated the two germline ends. The length of the CDR3 is 13 residues. The CDR3 sequence is CASGRDHTGELFF. In DNA, the CDR3 is TGTGCCAGCGGGCGGGACCACACCGGGGAGCTGTTTTTT.

The CDR3 spells CASSVQRGVDTQYF. In DNA form, the CDR3 reads TGTGCCAGCAGTGTCCAGCGGGGTGTAGATACGCAGTATTTT. The gene calls are TRBV2 and TRBJ2-3; 7 bases are a match to TRBD2. The ends lost 4 bases at V and 5 bases at J; junction bases unmatched: 6. This CDR3 has 14 residues. Germline loops: CDR1 SNHLY, CDR2 FYNNEI.

CDR3 nucleotide sequence: TGTGCCAGCAGTTACGGGTCGGGCAATCAGCCCCAGCATTTT. As protein: CASSYGSGNQPQHF. The rearrangement uses TRBV27 and TRBJ1-5; D is undetermined. Germline V lookup: CDR1 MNHEY, CDR2 SMNVEV (reference sequence). V shed 4 bases and J shed 2 bases, with 9 bases lying between them. The CDR3 has 14 residues.

The chain has TRBV6-5 and TRBJ1-4, with 7 positions matching TRBD1. The junction had 8 bases not matched to a gene; V was cut back by 6 bases and J by 7 bases. This CDR3 region has 14 residues. Germline V gene data show CDR1 as MNHEY and CDR2 as SVGAGI. The CDR3: CASSRQGLGEKLFF. In DNA, the CDR3 is TGTGCCAGCAGCCGACAGGGTTTAGGTGAAAAACTGTTTTTT.

The CDR3 reads CASSLAVTSGAFTDTQYF. CDR3 DNA: TGTGCCAGCAGCTTAGCTGTCACTAGCGGGGCCTTCACAGATACGCAGTATTTT. This chain uses TRBV7-2 with TRBJ2-3, with TRBD2 matching over 10 bases. This CDR3 spans 18 amino acids. Germline V CDR1 and CDR2: SGHTA, FQGNSA. J gave up 2 bases and V 0 bases, and 8 bases lay outside the gene matches.

The chain combines TRBV27 with TRBJ2-1; possible D gene TRBD1, 6 bases. The CDR3 has 16 residues. The germline V gene encodes CDR1 MNHEY and CDR2 SMNVEV (reference sequence). V dropped 3 bases and J dropped 6 bases, with 18 bases sitting between them. The CDR3 DNA reads TGTGCCAGCAGTTTCAGGGGCAGGGTCGAGGGCAATGAGCAGTTCTTC. Amino acid sequence: CASSFRGRVEGNEQFF.

This clone has a single count. This chain links TRBV5-4 with TRBJ2-1; D call uncertain. Between the trimmed V and J ends, which lost 6 bases and 4 bases, there was a span of 11 bases. This CDR3 is built from 13 residues. CDR1 is SGHNT, CDR2 YYREEE, per germline (reference sequence). CDR3 loop: CASTAVIYNEQFF. CDR3 sequence (DNA): TGTGCCAGCACCGCGGTAATTTACAATGAGCAGTTCTTC.

In this sample, this clone turned up a few times. The rearrangement joins TRBV27 to TRBJ1-2; 7 nucleotides agree with TRBD1. Trimming removed 6 bases from V and 4 bases from J; junction bases left unmatched: 14. Per germline, CDR1 MNHEY and CDR2 SMNVEV (reference sequence). CDR3 length: 16 amino acids. CDR3 protein: CASSYQRTGGSYGYTF. The CDR3 nucleotides read TGTGCCAGCAGCTACCAAAGGACAGGCGGATCCTATGGCTACACCTTC.

This clone turned up a few times. This sequence joins TRBV19 and TRBJ2-2; TRBD2 aligns across 9 bases. The CDR3 covers 17 residues. Losses at the gene ends were 4 bases for V and 5 bases for J; bases not matched to a gene: 11. The germline V gene has CDR1 LNHDA and CDR2 SQIVND (reference sequence). In DNA form, the CDR3 reads TGTGCCAGTAGTACCCCTCTTAGCGGGAGACGTACCGGGGAGCTGTTTTTT. This codes for CASSTPLSGRRTGELFF.

This chain uses TRBV5-6 with TRBJ2-3; D ambiguous. V was clipped by 0 bases and J by 4 bases, with 9 bases between them. CDR1 SGHDT and CDR2 YYEEEE come from the germline V gene. The CDR3 runs to 14 residues. CDR3 sequence reads: CASSLVTGPDTQYF. DNA of the CDR3: TGTGCCAGCAGCTTGGTCACGGGTCCAGATACGCAGTATTTT.

The rearrangement uses TRBV28 and TRBJ1-5, with 7 positions matching TRBD1. In germline, CDR1 is MDHEN, CDR2 SYDVKM. The J segment lost 4 bases and the V segment lost 4 bases, leaving 7 bases of the junction unmatched. The CDR3 extends over 15 amino acids. The CDR3 bases are TGTGCCAGCAGTTCGGGACAGAAAGGAAATCAGCCCCAGCATTTT. Protein product: CASSSGQKGNQPQHF.